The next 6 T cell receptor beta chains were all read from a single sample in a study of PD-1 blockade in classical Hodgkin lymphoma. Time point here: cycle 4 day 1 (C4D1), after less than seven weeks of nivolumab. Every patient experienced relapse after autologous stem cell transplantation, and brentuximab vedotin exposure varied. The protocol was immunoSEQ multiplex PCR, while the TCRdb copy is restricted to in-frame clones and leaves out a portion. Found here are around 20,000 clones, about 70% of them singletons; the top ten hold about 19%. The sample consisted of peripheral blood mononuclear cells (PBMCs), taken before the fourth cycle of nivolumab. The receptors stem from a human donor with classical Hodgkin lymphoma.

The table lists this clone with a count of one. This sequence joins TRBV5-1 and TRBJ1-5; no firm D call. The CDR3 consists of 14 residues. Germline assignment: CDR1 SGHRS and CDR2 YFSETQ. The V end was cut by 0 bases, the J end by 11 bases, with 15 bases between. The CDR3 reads CASSLGAAGASQHF. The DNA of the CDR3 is TGCGCCAGCAGCTTGGGTGCGGCGGGCGCGTCCCAGCATTTT. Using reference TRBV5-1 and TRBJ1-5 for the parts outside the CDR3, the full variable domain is KAGVTQTPRYLIKTRGQQVTLSCSPISGHRSVSWYQQTPGQGLQFLFEYFSETQRNKGNFPGRFSGRQFSNSRSEMNVSTLELGDSALYLCASSLGAAGASQHFGDGTRLSIL.

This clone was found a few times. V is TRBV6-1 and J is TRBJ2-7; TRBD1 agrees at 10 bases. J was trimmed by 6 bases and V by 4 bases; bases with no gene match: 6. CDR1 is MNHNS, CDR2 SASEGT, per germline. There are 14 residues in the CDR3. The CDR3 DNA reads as TGTGCCAGCAGTGTAGACAGGGGGCGTGGCGAGCAGTACTTC. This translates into CASSVDRGRGEQYF.

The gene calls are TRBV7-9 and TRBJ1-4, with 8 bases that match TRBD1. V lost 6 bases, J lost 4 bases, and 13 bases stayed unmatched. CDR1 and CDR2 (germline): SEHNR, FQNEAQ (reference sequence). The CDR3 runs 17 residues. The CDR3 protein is CASSRPRTGRFNEKLFF. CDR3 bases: TGTGCCAGCAGTCGTCCCCGGACAGGGAGGTTTAATGAAAAACTGTTTTTT. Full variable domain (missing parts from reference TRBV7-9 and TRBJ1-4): DTGVSQNPRHKITKRGQNVTFRCDPISEHNRLYWYRQTLGQGPEFLTYFQNEAQLEKSRLLSDRFSAERPKGSFSTLEIQRTEQGDSAMYLCASSRPRTGRFNEKLFFGSGTQLSVL.

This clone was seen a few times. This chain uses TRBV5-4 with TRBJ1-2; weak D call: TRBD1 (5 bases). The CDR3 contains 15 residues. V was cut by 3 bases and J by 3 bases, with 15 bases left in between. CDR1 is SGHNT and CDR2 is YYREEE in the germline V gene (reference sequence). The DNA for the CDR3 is TGTGCCAGCAGCTCCCAGCAGGACAAACACTATGGCTACACCTTC. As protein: CASSSQQDKHYGYTF.

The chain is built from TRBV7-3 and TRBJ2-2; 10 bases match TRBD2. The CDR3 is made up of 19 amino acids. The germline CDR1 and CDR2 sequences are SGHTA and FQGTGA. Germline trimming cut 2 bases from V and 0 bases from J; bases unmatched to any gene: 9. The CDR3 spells CASSLCWLAGASNTGELFF. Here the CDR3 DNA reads TGTGCCAGCAGCTTATGTTGGCTAGCGGGGGCCTCGAACACCGGGGAGCTGTTTTTT.

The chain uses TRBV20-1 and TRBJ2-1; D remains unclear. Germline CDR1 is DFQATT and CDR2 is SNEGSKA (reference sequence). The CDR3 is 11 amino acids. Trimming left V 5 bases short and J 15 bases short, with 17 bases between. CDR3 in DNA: TGCAGTGCTGTTTCACAGCTTCAGTGGTTCTTC. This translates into CSAVSQLQWFF.